This passage covers 3 T cell receptor beta chains from one sample sequenced in a study of response to subunit inactivated influenza vaccine. TCRdb re-derived calls from the RT-PCR reads in MiXCR, one entry per CDR3 protein. The sample carries about 540,000 distinct CDR3 sequences, 20% to 25% recorded once. The data also belong to a second study, concerning T cells expressing NK-cell markers. This second report adds: Production of TCR beta cDNA relied on 5'RACE template switching with UMIs.

The source was CD4+ T cells sorted from PBMCs, collected 11 to 12 days after vaccination. These receptors originate from a man aged 45-60 years who received an inactivated influenza vaccine.

A few counts support this clonotype. The chain employs TRBV24-1 and TRBJ2-4, with D perhaps being TRBD1 or TRBD2 (5 bases each). This CDR3 is 14 amino acids long. V lost 4 bases to trimming and J lost 7 bases, with 13 bases between them. CDR1 KGHDR and CDR2 SFDVKD come from the germline V gene. In DNA, the CDR3 is TGTGCCACCAGTGACCCGGGACGCGGGAACATTCAGTACTTC. This encodes CATSDPGRGNIQYF.

This clonotype occurred many times. The chain joins TRBV5-1 to TRBJ2-2, with D hard to call. Germline values: CDR1 SGHRS, CDR2 YFSETQ. The ends were cut back, 2 bases at V and 6 bases at J, with 5 bases in the middle. The CDR3 totals 12 residues. The CDR3 DNA reads TGCGCCAGCAGCTTCTCATCCGGGGAGCTGTTTTTT. It translates to CASSFSSGELFF.

The chain employs TRBV28 and TRBJ2-7; a weak D match, TRBD1 (5 bases). The CDR3 is made up of 14 amino acids. Germline CDR1 reads MDHEN; CDR2 reads SYDVKM. V was trimmed by 4 bases and J by 2 bases, leaving 12 bases between them. The CDR3 region is CASSYETGAYEQYF. CDR3 in DNA: TGTGCCAGCAGTTACGAAACAGGAGCCTACGAGCAGTACTTC. The whole variable domain, remainder taken from reference TRBV28 and TRBJ2-7, is DVKVTQSSRYLVKRTGEKVFLECVQDMDHENMFWYRQDPGLGLRLIYFSYDVKMKEKGDIPEGYSVSREKKERFSLILESASTNQTSMYLCASSYETGAYEQYFGPGTRLTVT.